This TCR beta chain was sequenced during a study of blood T cells in healthy people across ages. A few counts support this clonotype. The second PCR ran about 6 to 12 cycles with a sample-barcoded 5' primer and J-beta primers. TCRdb ran MiXCR on the 5' RACE reads and lists one entry per CDR3 protein. The sample has some 1.7 million distinct CDR3 sequences, roughly 30% seen once. Trimming stripped 5 bases from V and 1 base from J, with 8 bases between. The CDR3 totals 14 residues. CDR1 KGHDR and CDR2 SFDVKD come from the germline V gene. Sequencing input: blood. The J gene is TRBJ2-1, the V gene TRBV24-1; D is uncertain. The TCR comes from a woman younger than 45 in good health. CDR3 bases: TGTGCCACCAGTGTCCCACCTTCCTACAATGAGCAGTTCTTC. It specifies CATSVPPSYNEQFF.